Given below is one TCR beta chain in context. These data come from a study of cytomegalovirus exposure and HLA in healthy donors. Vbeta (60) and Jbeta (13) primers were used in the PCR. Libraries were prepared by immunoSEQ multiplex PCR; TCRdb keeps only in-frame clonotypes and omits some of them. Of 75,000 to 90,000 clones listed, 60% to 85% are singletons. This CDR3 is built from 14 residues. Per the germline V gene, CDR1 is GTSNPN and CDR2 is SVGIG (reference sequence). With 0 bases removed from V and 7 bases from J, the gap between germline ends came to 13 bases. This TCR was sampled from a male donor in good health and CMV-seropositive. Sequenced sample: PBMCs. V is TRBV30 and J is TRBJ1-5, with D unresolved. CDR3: CAWSVRLFEQPQHF. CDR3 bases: TGTGCCTGGAGTGTACGACTTTTTGAACAGCCCCAGCATTTT. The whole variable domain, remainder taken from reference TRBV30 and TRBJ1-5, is SQTIHQWPATLVQPVGSPLSLECTVEGTSNPNLYWYRQAAGRGLQLLFYSVGIGQISSEVPQNLSASRPQDRQFILSSKKLLLSDSGFYLCAWSVRLFEQPQHFGDGTRLSIL.